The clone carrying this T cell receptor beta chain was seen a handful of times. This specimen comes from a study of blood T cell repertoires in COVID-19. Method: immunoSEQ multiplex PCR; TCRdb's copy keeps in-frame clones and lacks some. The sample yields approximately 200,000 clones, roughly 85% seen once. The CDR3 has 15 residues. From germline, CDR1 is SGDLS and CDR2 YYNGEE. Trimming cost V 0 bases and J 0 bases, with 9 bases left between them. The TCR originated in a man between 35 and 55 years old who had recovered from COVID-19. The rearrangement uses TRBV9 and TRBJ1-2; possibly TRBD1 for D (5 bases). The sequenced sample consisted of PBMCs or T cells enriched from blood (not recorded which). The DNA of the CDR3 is TGTGCCAGCAGCGTAGAGGCAGGGACTAACTATGGCTACACCTTC. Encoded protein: CASSVEAGTNYGYTF.